This TCR beta chain was sequenced in a study of regulatory T cells in long-lasting Graves disease. Findings and limits, study-wide: Persistent disease samples used TRBV28, TRBJ1-2 and TRBJ2-5 preferentially.

The germline V gene has CDR1 MDHEN and CDR2 SYDVKM. The CDR3 runs 12 residues. The V and J ends lost 10 bases and 7 bases respectively, with 16 bases between them. Sequencing libraries for TCR beta were prepared with iRepertoire HTBI primers and Arm-PCR of CDR3 regions. Original data processing: Overall, samples carried approximately 60 TRBV and some 15 TRBJ segments. MiXCR, run by TCRdb on the multiplex PCR reads, gives a single entry per CDR3 protein. The V and J calls here are based on TCRdb, not the publication. The table has some 370,000 distinct CDR3 sequences, 20% to 25% seen once. Time point indicated: persistent/refractory GD, antithyroid drugs over 5 years with positive TRAb. RNA extracted from PBMCs served as the sequencing template. American Thyroid Association guidelines defined how Graves' disease was diagnosed. Approximately 10-milliliter peripheral blood samples went into EDTA tubes.

This clonotype was counted at least ten times. Its antigen is still unknown. The chain carries TRBV28 and TRBJ1-1; D gene ambiguous. This clonotype was obtained from a woman aged 40 to 49 with Graves disease. The material was peripheral blood mononuclear cells (PBMCs), obtained when the disease was refractory, from a patient treated with antithyroid drugs. CDR3 loop: CATWTRSGEAFF. CDR3 bases: TGTGCCACCTGGACCAGGTCGGGTGAAGCTTTCTTT.